This TCR beta chain was sequenced for a study of blood T cell repertoires in COVID-19. Study background: Acute and convalescent COVID-19 samples came from the United States, Italy and Spain. PBMCs, B-cell-depleted T cells, or T cells provided the cDNA or gDNA that made up the material.

Per the original data handling: Amplifying reference gene primers gave estimates of nucleated cell counts. Repertoires were generated with immunoSEQ multiplex PCR, while TCRdb's copy carries only in-frame clones and drops some. V, J and clone size are those of that table, while D and trimming were read from the DNA. The data contain about 210,000 clones, 82% of them singletons. The CDR3 has 14 amino acids. Trimming removed 3 bases at V and 3 bases at J, with 11 bases between. Germline CDR1 is MDHEN and CDR2 is SYDVKM. The Seattle site enrolled patients during active infection and followed them longitudinally.

The sample consisted of peripheral blood. The TCR was taken from a woman between 65 and 79 years old with COVID-19, enrolled during active disease. The rearrangement uses TRBV28 and TRBJ1-1, with TRBD1 as a possible D gene (5 bases). The CDR3 loop reads CASSFFTGYTEAFF. The CDR3 DNA sequence: TGTGCCAGCAGTTTTTTTACAGGATACACTGAAGCTTTCTTT. Complete variable domain (other parts from reference TRBV28 and TRBJ1-1): DVKVTQSSRYLVKRTGEKVFLECVQDMDHENMFWYRQDPGLGLRLIYFSYDVKMKEKGDIPEGYSVSREKKERFSLILESASTNQTSMYLCASSFFTGYTEAFFGQGTRLTVV.